This T cell receptor beta chain was profiled in a study of blood T cell repertoires in COVID-19. Across the whole study: Sample material is recorded as cDNA or gDNA derived from T cells, B-cell-depleted T cells, or PBMCs.

Authors' analysis steps: Nucleated cell counts were estimated from reference gene primer amplification. Data came from immunoSEQ multiplex PCR; TCRdb stores just in-frame clones and leaves some out. V, J and clone size were drawn from that table, and D and trimming were deduced from the DNA. This sample has approximately 200,000 clones, with around nine tenths found just once. Germline CDR1 is SGHRS and CDR2 is YFSETQ. The V and J ends lost 1 base and 4 bases respectively, with 13 bases between them. This CDR3 has 15 residues. The chain recombines TRBV5-1 with TRBJ2-3; D is perhaps TRBD1 (6 bases). This receptor was taken from a man aged 18 to 30 with active or convalescent COVID-19. Sequenced sample: peripheral blood. CDR3 protein: CASSLRGHQADTQYF. DNA for the CDR3: TGCGCCAGCAGCTTGCGGGGACACCAGGCAGATACGCAGTATTTT.